The entry that follows covers one TCR beta chain sequence. As yet, its antigen is unknown. This CDR3 is also generated by other DNA sequences in the sample. Authors' processing steps: Because ImmunoSEQ provided only junction sequences with no quality scores, the filtering differed. Some clones are missing from TCRdb's copy, which holds only in-frame ones; the method was immunoSEQ multiplex PCR. V, J and clone size were drawn from that table, and D and trimming were deduced from the DNA. Of about 1.1 million clones in the sample, 75% to 80% are singletons; the top ten hold approximately 0.5%. This sample was included in a study of shared clonotypes between healthy human individuals. Overall study findings and caveats: As a rule, naive subsets had a larger estimated richness than memory subsets.

Material for sequencing was memory CD4+ T cells from PBMCs. As to subset: CD45RA-negative fraction. The origin of this receptor is a young man in good health. Some clones in this sample may be carry-over from other donors' samples.

CDR3 in DNA: TGTGCCAGCAGTTTTTCTGGGCAGCCCCAGCATTTT. Amino acid sequence: CASSFSGQPQHF. This chain uses TRBV28 with TRBJ1-5, with D unclear. The CDR3 totals 12 residues. Trimming left V 3 bases short and J 7 bases short, with 7 bases between. In germline, CDR1 is MDHEN, CDR2 SYDVKM.